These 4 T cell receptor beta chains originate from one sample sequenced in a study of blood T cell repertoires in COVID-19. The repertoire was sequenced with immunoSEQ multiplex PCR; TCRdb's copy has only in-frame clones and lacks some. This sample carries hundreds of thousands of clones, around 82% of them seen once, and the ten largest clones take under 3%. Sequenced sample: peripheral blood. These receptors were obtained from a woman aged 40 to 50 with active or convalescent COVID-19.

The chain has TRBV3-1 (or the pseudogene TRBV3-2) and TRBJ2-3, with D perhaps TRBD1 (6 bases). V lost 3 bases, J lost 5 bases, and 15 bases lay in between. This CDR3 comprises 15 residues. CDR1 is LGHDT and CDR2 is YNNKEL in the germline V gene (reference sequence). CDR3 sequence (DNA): TGTGCCAGCAGCCAGAATGCAGGGGCAGGAGATACGCAGTATTTT. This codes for CASSQNAGAGDTQYF.

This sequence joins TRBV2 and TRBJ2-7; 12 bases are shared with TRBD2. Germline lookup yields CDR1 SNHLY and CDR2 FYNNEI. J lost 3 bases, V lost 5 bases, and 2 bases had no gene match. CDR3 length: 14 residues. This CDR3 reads CASSMGLAGYEQYF. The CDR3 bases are TGTGCCAGCAGTATGGGACTAGCGGGCTACGAGCAGTACTTC.

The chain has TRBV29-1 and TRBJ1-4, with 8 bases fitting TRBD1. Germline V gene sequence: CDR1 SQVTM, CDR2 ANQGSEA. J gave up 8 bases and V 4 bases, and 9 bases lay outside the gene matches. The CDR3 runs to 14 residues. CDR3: CSVGVGQVSEKLFF. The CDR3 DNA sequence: TGCAGCGTTGGAGTGGGACAGGTATCAGAAAAACTGTTTTTT.

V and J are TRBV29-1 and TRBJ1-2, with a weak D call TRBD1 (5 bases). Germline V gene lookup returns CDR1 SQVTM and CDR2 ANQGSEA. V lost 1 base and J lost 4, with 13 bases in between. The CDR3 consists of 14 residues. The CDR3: CSVEGLGQGYGYTF. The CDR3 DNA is TGCAGCGTTGAAGGACTAGGGCAGGGCTATGGCTACACCTTC.